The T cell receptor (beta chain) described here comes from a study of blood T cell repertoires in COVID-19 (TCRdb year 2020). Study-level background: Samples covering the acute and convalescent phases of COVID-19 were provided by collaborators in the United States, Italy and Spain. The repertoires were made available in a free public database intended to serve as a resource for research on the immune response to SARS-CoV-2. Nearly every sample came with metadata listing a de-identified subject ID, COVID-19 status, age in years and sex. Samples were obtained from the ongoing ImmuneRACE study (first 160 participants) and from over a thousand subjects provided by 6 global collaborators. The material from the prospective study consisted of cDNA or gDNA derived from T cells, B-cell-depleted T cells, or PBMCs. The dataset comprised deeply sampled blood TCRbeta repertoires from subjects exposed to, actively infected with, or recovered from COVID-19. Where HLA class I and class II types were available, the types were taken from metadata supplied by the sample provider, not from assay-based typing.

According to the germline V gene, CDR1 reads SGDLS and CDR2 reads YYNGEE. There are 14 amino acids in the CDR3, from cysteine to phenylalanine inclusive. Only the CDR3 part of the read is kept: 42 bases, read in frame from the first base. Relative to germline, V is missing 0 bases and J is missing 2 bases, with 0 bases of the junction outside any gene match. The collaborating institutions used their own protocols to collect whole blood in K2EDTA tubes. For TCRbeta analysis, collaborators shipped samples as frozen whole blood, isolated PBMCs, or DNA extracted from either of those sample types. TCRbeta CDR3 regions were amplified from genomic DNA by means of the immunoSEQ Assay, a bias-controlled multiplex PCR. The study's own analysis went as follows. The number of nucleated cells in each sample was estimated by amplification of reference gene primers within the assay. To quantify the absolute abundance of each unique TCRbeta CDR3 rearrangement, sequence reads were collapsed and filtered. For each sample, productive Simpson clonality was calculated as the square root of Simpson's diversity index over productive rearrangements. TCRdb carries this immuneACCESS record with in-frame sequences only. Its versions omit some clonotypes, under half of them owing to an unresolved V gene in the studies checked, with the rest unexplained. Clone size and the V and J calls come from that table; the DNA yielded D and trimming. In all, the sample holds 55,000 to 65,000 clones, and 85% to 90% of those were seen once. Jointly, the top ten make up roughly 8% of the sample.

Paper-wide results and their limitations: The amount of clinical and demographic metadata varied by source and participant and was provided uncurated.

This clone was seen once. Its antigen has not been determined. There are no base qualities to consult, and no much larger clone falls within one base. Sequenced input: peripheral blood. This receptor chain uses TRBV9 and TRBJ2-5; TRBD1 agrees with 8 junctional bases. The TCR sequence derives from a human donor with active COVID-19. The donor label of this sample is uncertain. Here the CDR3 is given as CASSVGQGQETQYF. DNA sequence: TGTGCCAGCAGCGTAGGACAGGGGCAAGAGACCCAGTACTTC.